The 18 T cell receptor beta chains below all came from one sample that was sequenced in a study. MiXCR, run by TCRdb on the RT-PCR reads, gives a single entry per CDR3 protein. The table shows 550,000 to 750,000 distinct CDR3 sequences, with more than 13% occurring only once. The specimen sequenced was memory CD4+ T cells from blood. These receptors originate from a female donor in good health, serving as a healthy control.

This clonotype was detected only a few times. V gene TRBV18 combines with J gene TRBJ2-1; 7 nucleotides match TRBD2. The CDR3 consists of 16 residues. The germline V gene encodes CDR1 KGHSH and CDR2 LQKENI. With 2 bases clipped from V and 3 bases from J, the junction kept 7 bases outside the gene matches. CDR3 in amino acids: CASSPGRERFYNEQFF. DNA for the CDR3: TGTGCCAGCTCACCAGGGCGGGAGAGGTTCTACAATGAGCAGTTCTTC. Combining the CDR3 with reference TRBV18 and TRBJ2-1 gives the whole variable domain NAGVMQNPRHLVRRRGQEARLRCSPMKGHSHVYWYRQLPEEGLKFMVYLQKENIIDESGMPKERFSAEFPKEGPSILRIQQVVRGDSAAYFCASSPGRERFYNEQFFGPGTRLTVL.

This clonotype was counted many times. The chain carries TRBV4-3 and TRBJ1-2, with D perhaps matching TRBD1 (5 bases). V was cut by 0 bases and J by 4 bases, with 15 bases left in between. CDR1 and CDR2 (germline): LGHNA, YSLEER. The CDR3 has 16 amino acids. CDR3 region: CASSQDRGSRGYGYTF. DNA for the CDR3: TGCGCCAGCAGCCAAGATCGAGGATCAAGGGGCTATGGCTACACCTTC.

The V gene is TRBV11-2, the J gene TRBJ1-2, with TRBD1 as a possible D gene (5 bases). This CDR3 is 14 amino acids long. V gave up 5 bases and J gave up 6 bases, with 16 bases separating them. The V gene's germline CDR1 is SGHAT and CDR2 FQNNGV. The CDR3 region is CASSQQTGRDGYTF. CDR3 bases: TGTGCCAGCAGCCAGCAAACAGGCCGTGATGGCTACACCTTC.

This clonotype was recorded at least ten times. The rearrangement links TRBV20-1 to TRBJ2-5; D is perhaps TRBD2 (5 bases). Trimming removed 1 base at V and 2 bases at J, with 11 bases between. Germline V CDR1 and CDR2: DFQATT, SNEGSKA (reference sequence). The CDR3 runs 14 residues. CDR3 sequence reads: CSARGRRGQETQYF. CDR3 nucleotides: TGCAGTGCTAGAGGTCGCCGGGGACAAGAGACCCAGTACTTC.

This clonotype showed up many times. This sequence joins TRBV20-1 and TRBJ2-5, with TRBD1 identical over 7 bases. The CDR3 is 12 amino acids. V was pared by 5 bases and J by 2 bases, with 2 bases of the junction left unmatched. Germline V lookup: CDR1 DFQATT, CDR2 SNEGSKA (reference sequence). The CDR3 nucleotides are TGCAGTGCTTGGGACAGACAAGAGACCCAGTACTTC. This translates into CSAWDRQETQYF.

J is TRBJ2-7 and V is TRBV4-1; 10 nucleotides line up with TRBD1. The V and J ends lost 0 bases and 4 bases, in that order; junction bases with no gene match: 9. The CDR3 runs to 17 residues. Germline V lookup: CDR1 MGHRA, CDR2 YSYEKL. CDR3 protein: CASSQENPGQGRYEQYF. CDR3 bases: TGCGCCAGCAGCCAAGAGAACCCGGGACAGGGGAGGTACGAGCAGTACTTC.

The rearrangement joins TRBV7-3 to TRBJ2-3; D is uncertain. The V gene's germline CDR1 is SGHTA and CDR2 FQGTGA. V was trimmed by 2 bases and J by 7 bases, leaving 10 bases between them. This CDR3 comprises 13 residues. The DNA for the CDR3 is TGTGCCAGCAGCTTATCGGACGGCTATACGCAGTATTTT. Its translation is CASSLSDGYTQYF.

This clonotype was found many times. In DNA form, the CDR3 reads TGTGCCAGCAGCAAGAGGAGGGACAGGGGGGCAGATACGCAGTATTTT. Its protein product is CASSKRRDRGADTQYF. The J gene is TRBJ2-3, the V gene TRBV7-6; 11 bases map to TRBD1. CDR1 is SGHVS and CDR2 is FNYEAQ in the germline V gene. The CDR3 runs 16 residues. Trimming removed 5 bases from V and 4 bases from J; junction bases left unmatched: 8.

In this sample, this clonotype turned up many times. The CDR3 sequence is CASSPQTGGYGYTF. CDR3 bases: TGTGCCAGCAGCCCCCAGACAGGGGGCTATGGCTACACCTTC. The chain carries TRBV7-2 and TRBJ1-2; 9 bases match TRBD1. The CDR3 totals 14 residues. Trimming removed 5 bases from V and 4 bases from J; junction bases left unmatched: 5. Germline V gives CDR1 SGHTA, CDR2 FQGNSA.

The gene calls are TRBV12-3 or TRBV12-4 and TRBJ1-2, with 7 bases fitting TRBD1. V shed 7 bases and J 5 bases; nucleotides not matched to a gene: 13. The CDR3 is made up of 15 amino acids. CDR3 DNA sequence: TGTGCCAGCATTACGACAGGGTCTAAACCTTATGGCTACACCTTC. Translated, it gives CASITTGSKPYGYTF.

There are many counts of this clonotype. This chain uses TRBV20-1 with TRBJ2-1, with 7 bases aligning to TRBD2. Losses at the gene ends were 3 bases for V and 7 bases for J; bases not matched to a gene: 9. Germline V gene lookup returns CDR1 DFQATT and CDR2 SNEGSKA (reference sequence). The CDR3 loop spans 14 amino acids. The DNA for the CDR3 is TGCAGTGCTAGTAGGGCGGGAGCTCCTAATGAGCAGTTCTTC. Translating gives CSASRAGAPNEQFF.

CDR3 bases: TGTGCCAGCAGCCCCTACCCCCGACTAGCGGCGTACCAAGAGACCCAGTACTTC. This gives the protein CASSPYPRLAAYQETQYF. The rearrangement joins TRBV7-6 to TRBJ2-5, with TRBD2 identical over 9 bases. Losses at the gene ends were 5 bases for V and 0 bases for J; bases not matched to a gene: 13. Germline V CDR1 and CDR2: SGHVS, FNYEAQ. The CDR3 contains 18 residues. The full variable domain, completed using reference TRBV7-6 and TRBJ2-5, is GAGVSQSPRYKVTKRGQDVALRCDPISGHVSLYWYRQALGQGPEFLTYFNYEAQQDKSGLPNDRFSAERPEGSISTLTIQRTEQRDSAMYRCASSPYPRLAAYQETQYFGPGTRLLVL.

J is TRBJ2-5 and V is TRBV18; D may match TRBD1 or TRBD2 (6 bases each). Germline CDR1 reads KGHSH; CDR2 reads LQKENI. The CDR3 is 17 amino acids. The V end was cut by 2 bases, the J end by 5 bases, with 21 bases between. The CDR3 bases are TGTGCCAGCTCACCATCCGCAACAGGGTTAGGAGGGGAGACCCAGTACTTC. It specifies CASSPSATGLGGETQYF. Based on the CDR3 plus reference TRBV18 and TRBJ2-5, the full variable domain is NAGVMQNPRHLVRRRGQEARLRCSPMKGHSHVYWYRQLPEEGLKFMVYLQKENIIDESGMPKERFSAEFPKEGPSILRIQQVVRGDSAAYFCASSPSATGLGGETQYFGPGTRLLVL.

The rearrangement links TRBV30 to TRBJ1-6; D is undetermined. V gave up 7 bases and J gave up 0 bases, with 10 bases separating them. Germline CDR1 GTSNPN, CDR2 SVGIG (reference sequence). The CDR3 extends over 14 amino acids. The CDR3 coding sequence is TGTGCCTTCCGACGGGGCTCCTATAATTCACCCCTCCACTTT. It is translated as CAFRRGSYNSPLHF. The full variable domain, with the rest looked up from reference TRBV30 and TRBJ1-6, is SQTIHQWPATLVQPVGSPLSLECTVEGTSNPNLYWYRQAAGRGLQLLFYSVGIGQISSEVPQNLSASRPQDRQFILSSKKLLLSDSGFYLCAFRRGSYNSPLHFGNGTRLTVT.

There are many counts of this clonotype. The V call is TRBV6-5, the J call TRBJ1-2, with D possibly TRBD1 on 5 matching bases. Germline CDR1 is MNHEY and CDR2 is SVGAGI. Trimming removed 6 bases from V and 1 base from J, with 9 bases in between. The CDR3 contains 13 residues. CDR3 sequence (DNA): TGTGCCAGCAGGCAGACAGTTAACTATGGCTACACCTTC. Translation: CASRQTVNYGYTF.

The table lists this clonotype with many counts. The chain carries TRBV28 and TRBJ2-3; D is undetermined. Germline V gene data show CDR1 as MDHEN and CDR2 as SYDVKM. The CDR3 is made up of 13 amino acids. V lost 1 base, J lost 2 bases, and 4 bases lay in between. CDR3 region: CASSLSPTDTQYF. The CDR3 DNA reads TGTGCCAGCAGTTTATCCCCCACAGATACGCAGTATTTT.

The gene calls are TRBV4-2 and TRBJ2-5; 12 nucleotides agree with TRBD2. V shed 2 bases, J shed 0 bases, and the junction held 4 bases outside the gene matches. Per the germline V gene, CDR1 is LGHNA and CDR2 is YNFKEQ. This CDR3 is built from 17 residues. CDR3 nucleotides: TGTGCCAGCAGCCAAAAGCTAGCGGGAGGGGACCAAGAGACCCAGTACTTC. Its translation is CASSQKLAGGDQETQYF.

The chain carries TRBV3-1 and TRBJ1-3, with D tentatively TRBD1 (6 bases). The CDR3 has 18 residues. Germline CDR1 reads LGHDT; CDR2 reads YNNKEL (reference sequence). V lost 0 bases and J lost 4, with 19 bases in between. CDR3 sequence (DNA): TGTGCCAGCAGCCAAGATCTTCTATCCCCAGGGGACGGAAACACCATATATTTT. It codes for CASSQDLLSPGDGNTIYF.